This T cell receptor (beta chain) came from a study of cytomegalovirus exposure and HLA in healthy donors. The study, taken as a whole, reports: With later analysis, a missense DCLRE1C variant became linked to TCR beta V- and J-gene trimming.

Both 60 Vbeta primers and 13 Jbeta primers went into the PCR. Repertoires were generated with immunoSEQ multiplex PCR, while TCRdb's copy carries only in-frame clones and drops some. Of about 120,000 clones in the sample, approximately 80% were seen once. J lost 6 bases, V lost 5 bases, and 9 bases had no gene match. This CDR3 contains 14 residues. CDR1 and CDR2 from the germline V gene are SEHNR and FQNEAQ (reference sequence). The table lists this clone with a few counts. What it binds is unknown. V and J are TRBV7-9 and TRBJ2-7, with 8 nucleotides matching TRBD1. Sample: PBMCs. The receptor's source is a woman in her twenties or thirties in good health and CMV-seronegative. The CDR3: CASSLADRDSEQYF. In DNA, the CDR3 is TGTGCCAGCAGCCTCGCGGACAGGGACAGCGAGCAGTACTTC.